The 24 T cell receptor beta chains below all came from one sample that was sequenced in a study of T cell repertoires in aging, cancer and after chemotherapy. Peripheral blood genomic DNA, not sorted cells or RNA, was the template. Rearranged V-D-J TRB sequences were amplified with a mixed TRB-A/B primer pool. In TCRdb, the multiplex PCR reads were re-called with MiXCR into one record per CDR3 protein. The sample shows about 6,200 distinct CDR3 sequences, around 30% of them seen only once. The sequenced sample was blood. These receptors all stem from a human donor with a blood cancer.

By share of the sample, this clonotype is medium-sized. V is TRBV6-2 or TRBV6-3 and J is TRBJ2-6, with no clear D. The germline V gene encodes CDR1 MNHEY and CDR2 SVGEGT. This CDR3 has 15 residues. The germline V and J ends were trimmed by 6 bases and 0 bases, with 9 bases remaining between them. Here the CDR3 DNA reads TGTGCCAGCAGGGACCGCCGCTCTGGGGCCAACGTCCTGACTTTC. Amino acid sequence: CASRDRRSGANVLTF.

The rearrangement links TRBV7-2 to TRBJ2-3; 7 bases fit TRBD2. The V gene end was trimmed by 6 bases and the J gene end by 0 bases; junction bases not matched to a gene: 6. This CDR3 spans 15 amino acids. Germline values: CDR1 SGHTA, CDR2 FQGNSA. CDR3 amino acids: CASSLAEISTDTQYF. DNA for the CDR3: TGTGCCAGCAGTCTAGCGGAAATTAGCACAGATACGCAGTATTTT. Full variable domain (missing parts from reference TRBV7-2 and TRBJ2-3): GAGVSQSPSNKVTEKGKDVELRCDPISGHTALYWYRQSLGQGLEFLIYFQGNSAPDKSGLPSDRFSAERTGGSVSTLTIQRTQQEDSAVYLCASSLAEISTDTQYFGPGTRLTVL.

This clonotype appeared a few times. The V and J genes are TRBV20-1 and TRBJ2-1, with 11 nucleotides matching TRBD2. V was pared by 6 bases and J by 3 bases, with 7 bases of the junction left unmatched. The CDR3 has 15 amino acids. CDR1 is DFQATT and CDR2 is SNEGSKA in the germline V gene (reference sequence). The CDR3 spells CSAEGTSGNYNEQFF. The CDR3 bases are TGCAGTGCCGAGGGGACTAGCGGTAACTACAATGAGCAGTTCTTC.

In the case of this clonotype: A read error may be the cause here, since a much bigger clone is one base away. J is TRBJ2-7 and V is TRBV6-6, with D perhaps matching TRBD2 (5 bases). Germline CDR1 MNHNY, CDR2 SVGAGI (reference sequence). Trimming cost V 4 bases and J 3 bases, with 19 bases left between them. There are 16 residues in the CDR3. CDR3: CASSWSIAIAFYEQYF. CDR3 coding DNA: TGTGCCAGCAGTTGGTCGATAGCGATAGCCTTCTACGAGCAGTACTTC.

This clonotype was seen a handful of times. The V and J genes are TRBV6-1 and TRBJ2-7; D not certain. The length of the CDR3 is 13 residues. V was shortened by 5 bases and J by 6 bases, with 14 bases between the two germline ends. Germline lookup yields CDR1 MNHNS and CDR2 SASEGT. The CDR3 region is CASSNLGVGEQYF. The CDR3 region has the DNA TGTGCCAGCAGTAACTTGGGTGTGGGCGAGCAGTACTTC.

This rearrangement joins TRBV7-2 to TRBJ1-2, with D perhaps matching TRBD1 (6 bases). The CDR3 runs 14 residues. Germline values: CDR1 SGHTA, CDR2 FQGNSA. With 5 bases removed from V and 2 bases from J, the gap between germline ends came to 12 bases. This chain's CDR3 is CASSRQQGNYGYTF. CDR3 nucleotide sequence: TGTGCCAGCAGCCGTCAACAGGGAAACTATGGCTACACCTTC.

This clonotype was recorded a few times. The chain is built from TRBV27 and TRBJ2-7; D not certain. The V end lost 3 bases, the J end lost 6 bases, and 9 bases lay between the germline ends. CDR3 length equals 12 residues. Germline CDR1 reads MNHEY; CDR2 reads SMNVEV (reference sequence). The CDR3 DNA reads as TGTGCCAGCAGTTTGAGAGCCGGCGAGCAGTACTTC. Residues: CASSLRAGEQYF.

The rearrangement joins TRBV20-1 to TRBJ2-1, with TRBD1 identical over 10 bases. Germline CDR1 and CDR2: DFQATT and SNEGSKA (reference sequence). The CDR3 extends over 14 amino acids. V lost 6 bases to trimming and J lost 2 bases; unmatched junction nucleotides: 4. The CDR3 region is CSARQGATYNEQFF. The CDR3 DNA reads as TGCAGTGCAAGACAGGGGGCAACCTACAATGAGCAGTTCTTC.

This clonotype was counted between two and nine times. The J gene is TRBJ2-1, the V gene TRBV7-9; the D is unclear. The germline V gene encodes CDR1 SEHNR and CDR2 FQNEAQ (reference sequence). Trimming stripped 3 bases from V and 0 bases from J, with 9 bases between. The CDR3 consists of 15 residues. The CDR3 DNA sequence: TGTGCCAGCAGCTTCGTCCTGAGCTCCTACAATGAGCAGTTCTTC. Amino acid sequence: CASSFVLSSYNEQFF.

Sample share makes this clonotype medium-sized. The CDR3 is CSVDIAEAYNEQFF. The CDR3, as DNA: TGCAGCGTTGATATAGCGGAGGCCTACAATGAGCAGTTCTTC. The rearrangement uses TRBV29-1 and TRBJ2-1, with a tentative D call TRBD2 (6 bases). Germline values: CDR1 SQVTM, CDR2 ANQGSEA. V was shortened by 3 bases and J by 2 bases, with 11 bases between the two germline ends. The CDR3 runs to 14 residues.

The genes are TRBV10-1 and TRBJ2-3, with TRBD2 matching 10 bases. Trimming cost V 4 bases and J 9 bases; bases outside gene matches: 4. There are 13 residues in the CDR3. The germline V gene has CDR1 WNHNN and CDR2 SYGVQD (reference sequence). The CDR3 loop reads CASSGASGRTQYF. The DNA for the CDR3 is TGCGCCAGCAGTGGAGCTAGCGGGAGAACGCAGTATTTT.

Comment on this clonotype: A much larger clone sits a single nucleotide away, making a read error possible. The rearrangement links TRBV27 to TRBJ2-7; D gene ambiguous. Per germline, CDR1 MNHEY and CDR2 SMNVEV (reference sequence). The CDR3 consists of 12 residues. Trimming took 9 bases from V and 7 from J, leaving 16 bases between them. The CDR3 nucleotides read TGTGCCAGAGACCCCCTTATCAATGAGCAGTACTTC. This translates into CARDPLINEQYF.

By proportion, this clonotype is medium-sized. The chain joins TRBV5-6 to TRBJ2-3; 10 positions match TRBD2. Germline loops: CDR1 SGHDT, CDR2 YYEEEE. This CDR3 contains 16 residues. V gave up 2 bases and J gave up 0 bases; unmatched junction bases: 3. The DNA of the CDR3 is TGTGCCAGCAGCTTCAGGACTAGCGGTAGCACAGATACGCAGTATTTT. It yields the protein CASSFRTSGSTDTQYF. The full variable domain, completed using reference TRBV5-6 and TRBJ2-3, is DAGVTQSPTHLIKTRGQQVTLRCSPKSGHDTVSWYQQALGQGPQFIFQYYEEEERQRGNFPDRFSGHQFPNYSSELNVNALLLGDSALYLCASSFRTSGSTDTQYFGPGTRLTVL.

The table lists this clonotype with a few counts. This sequence joins TRBV15 and TRBJ2-7, with D perhaps matching TRBD1 (5 bases). V dropped 0 bases and J dropped 4 bases, with 10 bases sitting between them. Germline V gene lookup returns CDR1 LNHNV and CDR2 YYDKDF (reference sequence). The CDR3 loop spans 14 amino acids. The CDR3 nucleotides are TGTGCCACCAGCAGAGACAGGGAATTTTACGAGCAGTACTTC. Translating it yields CATSRDREFYEQYF.

Of note for this clonotype: A clone one base away is much larger, so this may be a read error. The V and J genes are TRBV18 and TRBJ2-5; D is ambiguous. V was trimmed by 4 bases and J by 5 bases, leaving 17 bases between them. Per germline, CDR1 KGHSH and CDR2 LQKENI. The CDR3 runs 15 residues. The CDR3 DNA follows: TGTGCCAGCTCACGTCTGTACAGTGATGGTGAGACCCAGTACTTC. This gives the protein CASSRLYSDGETQYF.

Here the CDR3 reads CASSAPRGAQNTQYF. The CDR3 nucleotides are TGTGCCAGCAGTGCCCCGCGGGGAGCACAAAATACGCAGTATTTT. The chain combines TRBV6-5 with TRBJ2-3; tentatively, D is TRBD2 (6 bases). The CDR3 runs to 15 residues. Germline loops: CDR1 MNHEY, CDR2 SVGAGI. The V gene lost 5 bases and the J gene lost 7 bases, with 19 bases spanning the gap.

On this clonotype: An end of the junction does not agree with germline; a read error may underlie this. J is TRBJ2-6 and V is TRBV20-1, with TRBD2 matching 9 bases. The V gene's germline CDR1 is DFQATT and CDR2 SNEGSKA (reference sequence). This CDR3 contains 21 residues. The CDR3 here is CSARDPSRGRAQYAGAKVLTF. Written as DNA, the CDR3 is TGCAGTGCTAGAGATCCCTCCCGCGGGAGGGCCCAGTACGCTGGGGCCAAAGTCCTGACTTTC.

There are a few counts of this clonotype. The genes are TRBV20-1 and TRBJ1-4, with D unclear. V was cut by 2 bases and J by 7 bases, with 14 bases left in between. Germline lookup yields CDR1 DFQATT and CDR2 SNEGSKA (reference sequence). The CDR3 consists of 14 residues. CDR3 in amino acids: CSARKDGGIEKLFF. For the CDR3, the DNA is TGCAGTGCTAGAAAGGATGGAGGGATTGAAAAACTGTTTTTT.

A word on this clonotype: This may be a read error, as it is one base from a much larger clone. The chain couples TRBV6-6 to TRBJ2-1; D might be TRBD2 (6 bases). The CDR3 is 17 amino acids. The V end lost 1 base, the J end lost 7 bases, and 20 bases lay between the germline ends. Per the germline V gene, CDR1 is MNHNY and CDR2 is SVGAGI (reference sequence). The CDR3 sequence is CASSYFSAGSLGNEQFF. DNA for the CDR3: TGTGCCAGCAGTTACTTCTCTGCCGGGAGCTTAGGGAATGAGCAGTTCTTC.

The V gene is TRBV4-2, the J gene TRBJ2-3, with a tentative D call TRBD2 (6 bases). The germline V gene has CDR1 LGHNA and CDR2 YNFKEQ. Trimming removed 1 base at V and 4 bases at J, with 9 bases between. This CDR3 spans 14 amino acids. CDR3 nucleotides: TGTGCCAGCAGCCAAGTTGGCGGGGCAGATACGCAGTATTTT. Its protein product is CASSQVGGADTQYF.

In the case of this clonotype: A much larger clonotype is one base distant, so this may be a read error. This chain's CDR3 is CSVLESRNEKLFF. CDR3 nucleotides: TGCAGCGTTCTTGAAAGCCGAAATGAAAAACTGTTTTTT. The chain carries TRBV29-1 and TRBJ1-4; D not resolved. Trimming pared 5 bases from V and 5 bases from J, leaving 12 bases between. This CDR3 region has 13 residues. Germline lookup yields CDR1 SQVTM and CDR2 ANQGSEA.

This chain joins TRBV4-2 and TRBJ2-1, with 13 positions matching TRBD2. Germline lookup yields CDR1 LGHNA and CDR2 YNFKEQ. The CDR3 is made up of 16 amino acids. The trim removed 5 bases at V and 9 bases at J, leaving 10 bases unmatched. The CDR3 sequence is CASSYRTSGRSGEQFF. The CDR3 nucleotides read TGTGCCAGCAGCTACAGGACTAGCGGGAGATCGGGTGAGCAGTTCTTC.

This clonotype was counted a single time. The gene calls are TRBV5-1 and TRBJ1-1; weak D call: TRBD1 (5 bases). The CDR3 covers 13 residues. Trimming stripped 2 bases from V and 4 bases from J, with 9 bases between. Germline V CDR1 and CDR2: SGHRS, YFSETQ. The CDR3 reads CASSFTGTTEAFF. The CDR3, as DNA: TGCGCCAGCAGCTTTACGGGGACCACTGAAGCTTTCTTT.

By share, this clonotype ranks as medium-sized. The rearrangement links TRBV19 to TRBJ1-5, with 7 nucleotides matching TRBD1. The CDR3 runs to 13 residues. CDR1 LNHDA and CDR2 SQIVND come from the germline V gene (reference sequence). The V and J ends lost 5 bases and 6 bases, in that order; junction bases with no gene match: 4. Here the CDR3 reads CASSLQGFQPQHF. The CDR3, as DNA: TGTGCCAGTAGTTTACAGGGGTTTCAGCCCCAGCATTTT.